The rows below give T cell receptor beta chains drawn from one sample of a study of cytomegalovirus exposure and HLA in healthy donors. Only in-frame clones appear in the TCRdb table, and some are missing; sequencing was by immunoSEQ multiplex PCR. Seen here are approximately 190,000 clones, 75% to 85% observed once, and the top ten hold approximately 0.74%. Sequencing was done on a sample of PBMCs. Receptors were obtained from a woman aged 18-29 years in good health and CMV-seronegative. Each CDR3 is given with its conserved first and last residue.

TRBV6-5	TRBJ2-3	CASSQRLDTQYF
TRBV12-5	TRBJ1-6	CASGLEHGTGILRGDSPLHF
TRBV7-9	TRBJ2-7	CASSLGRVPYEQYF
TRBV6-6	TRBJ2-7	CASSYGGSLSYEQYF
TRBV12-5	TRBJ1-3	CASGYGQVDTISSGNTIYF
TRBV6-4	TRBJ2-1	CASAPAAYNEQFF
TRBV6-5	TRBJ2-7	CASSWDSSSYEQYF
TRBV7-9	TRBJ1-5	CASSLDWGVQPQHF
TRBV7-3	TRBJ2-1	CASSSRTSEQFF
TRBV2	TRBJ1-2	CASSEGGYTF
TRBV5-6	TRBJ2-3	CATRRARSTDTQYF
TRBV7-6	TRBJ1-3	CASSPTGAGNTIYF
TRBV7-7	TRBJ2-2	CASSLGGLATGELFF
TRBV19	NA	CASSIPRGEQYF
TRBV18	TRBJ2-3	CASSPPREQKVDTQYF
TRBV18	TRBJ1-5	CASSYTGQKNQPQHF
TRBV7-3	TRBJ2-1	CASSFGGYNEQFF
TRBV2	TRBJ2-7	CASSDGLAFLEQYF
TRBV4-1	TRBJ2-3	CASSPILGQEKSTDTQYF
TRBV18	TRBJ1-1	CASSPAPGRVGAMNTEAFF
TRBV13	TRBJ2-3	CASSPFGGTGPDTQYF
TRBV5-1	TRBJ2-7	CASSLAASGTGRAYEQYF
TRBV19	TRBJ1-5	CASSMSGTHYQPQHF
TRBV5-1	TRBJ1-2	CASSPQGPNGYTF
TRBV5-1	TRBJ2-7	CASSLRQGSKEQYF
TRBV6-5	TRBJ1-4	CATKGATNEKLFF
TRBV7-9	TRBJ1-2	CSSSLVAGQGTAYGYTF
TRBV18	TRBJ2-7	CASSSTGGSSYEQYF
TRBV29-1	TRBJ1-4	CSVQVENEKLFF
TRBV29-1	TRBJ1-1	CSVDQGIWTEAFF
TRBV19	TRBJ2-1	CASTSDLGTGLGEQFF
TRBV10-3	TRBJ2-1	CAISESLPGLGYNEQFF
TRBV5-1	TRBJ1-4	CASSGGVGEKLFF
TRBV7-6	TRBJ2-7	CASSLGDRGFYEQYF
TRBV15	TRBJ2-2	CATSRGPPGTGFTGELFF
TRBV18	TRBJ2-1	CASSPRSGNIGEQFF
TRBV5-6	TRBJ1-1	CASSPPTGWDTEAFF
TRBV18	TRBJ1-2	CASSRPDRGNYGYTF
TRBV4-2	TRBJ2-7	CASSQVGLGESYEQYF
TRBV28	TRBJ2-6	CASSWYRDSSGANVLTF
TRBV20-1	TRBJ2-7	CSAPGWEQYF